A single sample gave rise to the 12 T cell receptor beta chains below, sequenced in a study of T-cell memory formation after mild COVID-19. TCRdb reanalysed the 5' RACE reads using MiXCR and keeps one entry per CDR3 protein. The sample shows around 300,000 distinct CDR3 sequences, approximately 19% of them seen only once. The sample was PBMCs or a T cell subset sorted from them (not recorded which). Receptors were obtained from a man between 18 and 29 years old who had mild COVID-19 (a few samples of this study predate the infection). Cell type and time point are not known.

This clonotype has a handful of counts. The gene calls are TRBV20-1 and TRBJ1-5; no firm D call. This CDR3 has 13 amino acids. The V gene's germline CDR1 is DFQATT and CDR2 SNEGSKA (reference sequence). V lost 6 bases and J 1 base, leaving 10 bases between the germline ends. This CDR3 is CSATRQSNQPQHF. As DNA, the CDR3 is TGCAGTGCCACTCGGCAGAGCAATCAGCCCCAGCATTTT.

This chain joins TRBV20-1 and TRBJ2-5; 9 bases map to TRBD1. The germline gives CDR1 DFQATT, CDR2 SNEGSKA (reference sequence). With V trimmed by 5 bases and J by 4 bases, 11 bases remained unmatched. This CDR3 is 15 amino acids long. The CDR3 region is CSAPPGQGVLETQYF. In DNA, the CDR3 is TGCAGTGCTCCGCCGGGACAGGGTGTCTTAGAGACCCAGTACTTC.

This clonotype was seen a handful of times. The chain combines TRBV20-1 with TRBJ1-2, with D perhaps TRBD1 (5 bases). Germline V gene lookup returns CDR1 DFQATT and CDR2 SNEGSKA (reference sequence). The length of the CDR3 is 15 residues. Trimming took off 4 bases at V and 8 bases at J, with 23 bases between the two ends. CDR3 in DNA: TGCAGTGCTACTTCTCAGAGGGGAACCCTAGAGGGCTACACCTTC. Encoded protein: CSATSQRGTLEGYTF.

This clonotype was detected only a few times. J is TRBJ2-1 and V is TRBV10-3, with 8 bases aligning to TRBD2. Germline trimming cut 6 bases from V and 9 bases from J; bases unmatched to any gene: 7. In germline, CDR1 is ENHRY, CDR2 SYGVKD. This CDR3 is built from 13 residues. For the CDR3, the DNA is TGTGCCATCAGCGAGAGGGCGGGGGGTGAGCAGTTCTTC. Translation: CAISERAGGEQFF.

This chain uses TRBV6-6 with TRBJ2-5, with D perhaps TRBD2 (6 bases). CDR3 length: 16 amino acids. V lost 8 bases to trimming and J lost 4 bases, with 23 bases between them. The V gene's germline CDR1 is MNHNY and CDR2 SVGAGI (reference sequence). CDR3: CASFKTSRFSRETQYF. CDR3 in DNA: TGTGCCAGCTTCAAGACTAGTCGATTCTCGAGAGAGACCCAGTACTTC.

This chain uses TRBV5-6 with TRBJ2-7; D tentatively reads TRBD1 or TRBD2 (6 bases each). The CDR3 sequence is 13 residues long. V dropped 4 bases and J dropped 5 bases, with 13 bases sitting between them. Per the germline V gene, CDR1 is SGHDT and CDR2 is YYEEEE. The CDR3 is CASSPGAGNEQYV. In DNA form, the CDR3 reads TGTGCCAGCAGCCCAGGGGCGGGGAACGAGCAGTACGTC.

V gene TRBV11-2 combines with J gene TRBJ1-1; unclear D gene. The germline V and J ends were trimmed by 5 bases and 6 bases, with 13 bases remaining between them. The CDR3 extends over 13 amino acids. Germline assignment: CDR1 SGHAT and CDR2 FQNNGV. CDR3 coding DNA: TGTGCCAGCAGCCGTCCCCTCCTTGCTGAAGCTTTCTTT. Translated: CASSRPLLAEAFF. Full variable domain (remainder filled in from reference TRBV11-2 and TRBJ1-1): EAGVAQSPRYKIIEKRQSVAFWCNPISGHATLYWYQQILGQGPKLLIQFQNNGVVDDSQLPKDRFSAERLKGVDSTLKIQPAKLEDSAVYLCASSRPLLAEAFFGQGTRLTVV.

The table lists this clonotype with a few counts. The junction departs from the called germline gene at one end, perhaps through a read error. Here the CDR3 reads CASSLGTTGETQYF. For the CDR3, the DNA is TGTGCTAGCAGCTTAGGGACTACGGGAGAGACCCAGTACTTC. V is TRBV7-7 and J is TRBJ2-5; 7 bases are a match to TRBD2. CDR1 is SSHAT and CDR2 is FNYEAQ in the germline V gene (reference sequence). The CDR3 has 14 residues.

The genes are TRBV12-3 or TRBV12-4 and TRBJ2-7; the match to TRBD1 covers 7 bases. The CDR3 totals 14 residues. Unmatched junction bases numbered 8, after V lost 6 bases and J lost 3 bases. The CDR3: CASSYANRGYEQYF. DNA of the CDR3: TGTGCCAGCAGCTACGCTAACAGGGGCTACGAGCAGTACTTC.

J is TRBJ1-2 and V is TRBV4-1, with D tentatively TRBD1 (6 bases). The CDR3 extends over 15 amino acids. Germline CDR1 is MGHRA and CDR2 is YSYEKL. V lost 5 bases to trimming and J lost 4 bases, with 17 bases between them. The CDR3 sequence: CASSDRGRGFYGYTF. In DNA form, the CDR3 reads TGCGCCAGCAGCGACCGGGGCAGGGGTTTCTATGGCTACACCTTC.

For the CDR3, the DNA is TGCAGCGTGGGCCGGACACTCACCGGGGAGCTGTTTTTT. As protein: CSVGRTLTGELFF. This chain connects TRBV29-1 to TRBJ2-2; D is possibly TRBD1 (5 bases). The CDR3 consists of 13 residues. V was cut by 6 bases and J by 4 bases, with 12 bases left in between. CDR1 SQVTM and CDR2 ANQGSEA come from the germline V gene.

This clonotype was recorded once. DNA for the CDR3: TGCAGCGTTGTTCTCAGCGACACTGAAGCTTTCTTT. This codes for CSVVLSDTEAFF. The chain joins TRBV29-1 to TRBJ1-1; D remains ambiguous. Germline V lookup: CDR1 SQVTM, CDR2 ANQGSEA. The CDR3 covers 12 residues. The germline V and J ends were trimmed by 4 bases and 3 bases, with 9 bases remaining between them.